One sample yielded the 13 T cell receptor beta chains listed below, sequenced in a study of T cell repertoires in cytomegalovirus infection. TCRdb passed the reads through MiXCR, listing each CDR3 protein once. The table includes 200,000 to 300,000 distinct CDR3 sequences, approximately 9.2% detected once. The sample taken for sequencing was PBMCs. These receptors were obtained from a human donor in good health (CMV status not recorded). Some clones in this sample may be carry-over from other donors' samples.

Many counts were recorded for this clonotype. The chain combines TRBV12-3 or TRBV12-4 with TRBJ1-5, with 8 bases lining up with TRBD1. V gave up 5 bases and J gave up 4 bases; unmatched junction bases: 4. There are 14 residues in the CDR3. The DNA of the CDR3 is TGTGCCAGCAGTCCGGACAGGGTAAATCAGCCCCAGCATTTT. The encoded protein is CASSPDRVNQPQHF.

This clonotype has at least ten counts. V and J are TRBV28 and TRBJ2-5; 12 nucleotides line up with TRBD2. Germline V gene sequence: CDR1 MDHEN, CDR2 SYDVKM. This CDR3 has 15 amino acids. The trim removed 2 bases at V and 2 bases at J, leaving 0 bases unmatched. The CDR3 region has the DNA TGTGCCAGCAGTTTAACTAGCGGGGGGCAAGAGACCCAGTACTTC. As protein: CASSLTSGGQETQYF. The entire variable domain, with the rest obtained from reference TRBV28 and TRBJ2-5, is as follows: DVKVTQSSRYLVKRTGEKVFLECVQDMDHENMFWYRQDPGLGLRLIYFSYDVKMKEKGDIPEGYSVSREKKERFSLILESASTNQTSMYLCASSLTSGGQETQYFGPGTRLLVL.

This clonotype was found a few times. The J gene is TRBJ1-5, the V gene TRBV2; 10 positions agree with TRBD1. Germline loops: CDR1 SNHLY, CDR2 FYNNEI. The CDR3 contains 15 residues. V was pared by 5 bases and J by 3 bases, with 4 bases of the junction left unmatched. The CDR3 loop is CASSLGQGPNQPQHF. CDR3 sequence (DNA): TGTGCCAGCAGTCTGGGACAGGGGCCCAATCAGCCCCAGCATTTT.

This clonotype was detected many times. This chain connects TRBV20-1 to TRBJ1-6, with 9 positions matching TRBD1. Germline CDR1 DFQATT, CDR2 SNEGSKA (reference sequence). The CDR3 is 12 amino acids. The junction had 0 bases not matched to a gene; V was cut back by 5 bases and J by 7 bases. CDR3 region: CSAGTGNSPLHF. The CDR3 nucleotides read TGCAGTGCTGGGACAGGGAATTCACCCCTCCACTTT.

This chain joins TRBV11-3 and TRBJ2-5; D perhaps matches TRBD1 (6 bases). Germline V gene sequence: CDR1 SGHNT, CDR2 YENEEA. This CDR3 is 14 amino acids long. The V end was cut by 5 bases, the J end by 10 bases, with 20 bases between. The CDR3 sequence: CASSARSSQGRQYF. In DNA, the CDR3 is TGTGCCAGCAGCGCAAGATCCTCCCAGGGGCGCCAGTACTTC.

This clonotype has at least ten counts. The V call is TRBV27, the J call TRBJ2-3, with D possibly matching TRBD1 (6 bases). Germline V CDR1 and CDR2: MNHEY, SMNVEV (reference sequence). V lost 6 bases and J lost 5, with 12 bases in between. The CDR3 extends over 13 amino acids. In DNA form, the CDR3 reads TGTGCCAGCAGGGAACAGGGTAGAGATACGCAGTATTTT. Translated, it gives CASREQGRDTQYF.

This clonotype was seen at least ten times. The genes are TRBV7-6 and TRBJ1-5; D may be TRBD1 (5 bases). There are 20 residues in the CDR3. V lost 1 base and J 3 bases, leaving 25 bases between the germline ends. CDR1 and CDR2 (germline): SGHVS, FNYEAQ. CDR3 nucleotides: TGTGCCAGCAGCTTAGGTCTTATCCCCCAGGGCGAATCTAACAATCAGCCCCAGCATTTT. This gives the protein CASSLGLIPQGESNNQPQHF. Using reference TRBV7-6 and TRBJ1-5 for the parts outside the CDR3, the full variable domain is GAGVSQSPRYKVTKRGQDVALRCDPISGHVSLYWYRQALGQGPEFLTYFNYEAQQDKSGLPNDRFSAERPEGSISTLTIQRTEQRDSAMYRCASSLGLIPQGESNNQPQHFGDGTRLSIL.

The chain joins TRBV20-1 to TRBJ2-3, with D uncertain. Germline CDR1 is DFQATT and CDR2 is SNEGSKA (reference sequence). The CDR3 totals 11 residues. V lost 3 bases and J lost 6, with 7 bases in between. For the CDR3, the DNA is TGCAGTGCTAGGCAAGTGGATACGCAGTATTTT. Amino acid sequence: CSARQVDTQYF.

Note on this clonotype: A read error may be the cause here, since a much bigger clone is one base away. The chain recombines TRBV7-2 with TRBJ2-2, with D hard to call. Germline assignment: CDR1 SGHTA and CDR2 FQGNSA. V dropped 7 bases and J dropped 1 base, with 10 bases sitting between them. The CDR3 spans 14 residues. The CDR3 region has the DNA TGTGCCAGCACGTTCGGGCGGAACACCGGGGAGCTGTTTTTT. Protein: CASTFGRNTGELFF.

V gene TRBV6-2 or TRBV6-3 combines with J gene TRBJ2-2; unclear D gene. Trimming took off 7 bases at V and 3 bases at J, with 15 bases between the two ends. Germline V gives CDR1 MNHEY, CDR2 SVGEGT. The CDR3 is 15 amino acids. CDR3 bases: TGTGCCAGCATCCCCCGAACCTGGGACACCGGGGAGCTGTTTTTT. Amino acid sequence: CASIPRTWDTGELFF.

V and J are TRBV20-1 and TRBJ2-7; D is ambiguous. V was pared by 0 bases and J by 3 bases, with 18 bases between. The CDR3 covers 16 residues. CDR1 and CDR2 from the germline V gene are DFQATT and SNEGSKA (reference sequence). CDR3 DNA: TGCAGTGCTAGAGATTTTGGTAAAGCTCCTGGCTACGAGCAGTACTTC. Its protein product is CSARDFGKAPGYEQYF.

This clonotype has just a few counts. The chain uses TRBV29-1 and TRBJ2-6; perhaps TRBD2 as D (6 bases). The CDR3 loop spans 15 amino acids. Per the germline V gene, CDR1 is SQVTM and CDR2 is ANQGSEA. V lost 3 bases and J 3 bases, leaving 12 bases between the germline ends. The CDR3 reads CSVETEGVGANVLTF. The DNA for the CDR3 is TGCAGCGTTGAGACGGAGGGTGTTGGGGCCAACGTCCTGACTTTC.

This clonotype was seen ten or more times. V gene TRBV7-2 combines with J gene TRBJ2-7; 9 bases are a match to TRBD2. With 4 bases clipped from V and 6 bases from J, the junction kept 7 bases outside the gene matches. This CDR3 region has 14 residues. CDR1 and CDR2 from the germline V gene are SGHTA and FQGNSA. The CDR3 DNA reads TGTGCCAGCAGCTCTAGCGGGGTAATAGGCGAGCAGTACTTC. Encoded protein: CASSSSGVIGEQYF.